These 23 T cell receptor beta chains were all obtained from the same sample, sequenced in a study of T-cell reconstitution after alpha-beta-depleted transplantation in children (dated by TCRdb to the mid-2010s). The treatment or condition label here, explained by the study, means: allogeneic hematopoietic cell transplantation with graft depleted of TCRalphabeta T cells and CD19 B cells. Libraries came from PCR. TCRdb shows the sequencer as Illumina HiSeq 2500. TCR libraries were prepared with molecular barcoding, using unique molecular identifiers to normalize TCRbeta repertoire quantification. TCRdb trimmed public reads at Q25 via fastp, called clones via MiXCR and kept in-frame beta chains. Rows matching on CDR3 protein sequence are summarized as one entry with the most common DNA and genes. The sample table shows 800,000 to 1,000,000 distinct CDR3 sequences, and around 30% are seen once. The ten largest clones take up over 25% of the sample.

This specimen consisted of PBMCs, mostly from graft donor cells, obtained 360 days after TCRalphabeta/CD19-depleted stem cell transplant. The source is a boy younger than two who had a stem cell transplant for SCID, so the T cells may come from the graft donor.

In this sample, this clonotype turned up many times. The V gene is TRBV7-6, the J gene TRBJ2-2; 10 bases match TRBD2. The J segment lost 0 bases and the V segment lost 2 bases, leaving 3 bases of the junction unmatched. Germline CDR1 and CDR2: SGHVS and FNYEAQ. This CDR3 has 17 residues. The CDR3 coding sequence is TGTGCCAGCAGCTTACTAGCGGGGGCCACGAACACCGGGGAGCTGTTTTTT. Translated, it gives CASSLLAGATNTGELFF.

This clonotype was counted many times. The V gene is TRBV27, the J gene TRBJ2-5; 7 bases are a match to TRBD2. Germline V gene lookup returns CDR1 MNHEY and CDR2 SMNVEV (reference sequence). This CDR3 region has 15 residues. V trimming: 5 bases; J trimming: 4 bases; junction bases outside the gene matches: 10. The CDR3 bases are TGTGCCAGCAGTACCTTGGGGGGGAGAGGAGAGACCCAGTACTTC. Its protein is CASSTLGGRGETQYF.

This clonotype was recorded a few times. The chain carries TRBV5-5 and TRBJ1-1, with D possibly TRBD1 on 6 matching bases. Trimming shortened V by 5 bases and J by 3 bases, and 11 bases separated the two germline ends. CDR1 SGHKS and CDR2 YYEKEE come from the germline V gene (reference sequence). This CDR3 contains 13 residues. The CDR3 spells CASRYSGDTEAFF. The DNA of the CDR3 is TGTGCCAGCAGATATTCAGGGGACACTGAAGCTTTCTTT.

The chain employs TRBV5-1 and TRBJ1-1; a weak D match, TRBD1 (6 bases). Germline V gene data show CDR1 as SGHRS and CDR2 as YFSETQ. This CDR3 has 14 amino acids. Trimming shortened V by 2 bases and J by 1 base, and 9 bases separated the two germline ends. The CDR3 sequence is CASSLTGKNTEAFF. CDR3 in DNA: TGCGCCAGCAGCTTAACAGGGAAGAACACTGAAGCTTTCTTT. The whole variable domain, filled in from reference TRBV5-1 and TRBJ1-1, reads KAGVTQTPRYLIKTRGQQVTLSCSPISGHRSVSWYQQTPGQGLQFLFEYFSETQRNKGNFPGRFSGRQFSNSRSEMNVSTLELGDSALYLCASSLTGKNTEAFFGQGTRLTVV.

The chain couples TRBV27 to TRBJ2-2, with 8 bases identical to TRBD2. Germline CDR1 reads MNHEY; CDR2 reads SMNVEV (reference sequence). Trimming at V came to 5 bases and at J to 1 base, leaving 12 bases not matched to a gene. The CDR3 is made up of 18 amino acids. CDR3 sequence: CASSPARGAGLNTGELFF. CDR3 in DNA: TGTGCCAGCAGTCCCGCGCGGGGGGCAGGACTGAACACCGGGGAGCTGTTTTTT.

This clonotype was found a few times. The rearrangement uses TRBV28 and TRBJ2-7; TRBD1 is a possible D gene (6 bases). There are 13 residues in the CDR3. V lost 6 bases to trimming and J lost 3 bases, with 12 bases between them. CDR1 and CDR2 (germline): MDHEN, SYDVKM. The DNA of the CDR3 is TGTGCCAGCAGGGGGGACACTTACTACGAGCAGTACTTC. Amino acids: CASRGDTYYEQYF.

The chain joins TRBV4-1 to TRBJ2-5; 7 nucleotides line up with TRBD1. There are 15 residues in the CDR3. V lost 2 bases and J lost 2; bases outside the gene matches: 5. The germline V gene encodes CDR1 MGHRA and CDR2 YSYEKL. The CDR3 DNA reads as TGCGCCAGCAGCCAACTTGACAGGGAACAAGAGACCCAGTACTTC. Encoded protein: CASSQLDREQETQYF.

The V and J genes are TRBV7-9 and TRBJ2-7; D not certain. CDR1 and CDR2 from the germline V gene are SEHNR and FQNEAQ (reference sequence). There are 16 residues in the CDR3. V was shortened by 5 bases and J by 2 bases, with 19 bases between the two germline ends. The DNA of the CDR3 is TGTGCCAGCAGCCCCGTATTAGCCTTGGGCGCCTACGAGCAGTACTTC. This codes for CASSPVLALGAYEQYF.

The chain recombines TRBV5-1 with TRBJ2-2, with 12 bases fitting TRBD2. The V gene's germline CDR1 is SGHRS and CDR2 YFSETQ. The CDR3 covers 16 residues. V gave up 2 bases and J gave up 4 bases; unmatched junction bases: 3. The CDR3 here is CASSFRLAGATGELFF. Here the CDR3 DNA reads TGCGCCAGCAGCTTCCGACTAGCGGGGGCCACCGGGGAGCTGTTTTTT.

This clonotype was seen ten or more times. The rearrangement uses TRBV20-1 and TRBJ2-3, with no clear D. Germline CDR1 DFQATT, CDR2 SNEGSKA (reference sequence). The CDR3 is 11 residues long. Trimming shortened V by 5 bases and J by 0 bases, and 3 bases separated the two germline ends. The CDR3 bases are TGCAGTGCTTCTAGCACAGATACGCAGTATTTT. Translating it yields CSASSTDTQYF.

The chain couples TRBV6-1 to TRBJ1-1; no firm D call. The germline V gene encodes CDR1 MNHNS and CDR2 SASEGT. Trimming took 3 bases from V and 8 from J, leaving 13 bases between them. The CDR3 extends over 13 amino acids. The CDR3, as DNA: TGTGCCAGCAGTGACCCCCCGGGAGGGGAAGCTTTCTTT. It yields the protein CASSDPPGGEAFF.

This clonotype was recorded many times. The chain employs TRBV5-6 and TRBJ2-3, with D uncertain. Germline V gene lookup returns CDR1 SGHDT and CDR2 YYEEEE. The CDR3 has 13 amino acids. V was trimmed by 4 bases and J by 3 bases, leaving 9 bases between them. In nucleotides, the CDR3 is TGTGCCAGCAGCCGAACACGAACAGATACGCAGTATTTT. Translation: CASSRTRTDTQYF.

This clonotype was picked up a small number of times. This chain uses TRBV7-3 with TRBJ2-5; D might be TRBD1 (5 bases). Germline CDR1 and CDR2: SGHTA and FQGTGA. Trimming removed 5 bases from V and 7 bases from J, with 17 bases in between. This CDR3 has 14 residues. CDR3 sequence: CASSPRGLPGTQYF. The CDR3 bases are TGTGCCAGCAGCCCTAGGGGCCTCCCTGGGACCCAGTACTTC.

V and J are TRBV29-1 and TRBJ2-1, with 10 bases identical to TRBD2. The CDR3 length is 13 residues. Trimming took 4 bases from V and 9 from J; bases not matched to a gene: 6. CDR1 and CDR2 from the germline V gene are SQVTM and ANQGSEA. CDR3 sequence: CSVGLAGASEQFF. The DNA for the CDR3 is TGCAGCGTTGGCCTAGCGGGGGCGTCTGAGCAGTTCTTC.

The chain carries TRBV20-1 and TRBJ2-5; perhaps TRBD2 as D (5 bases). Trimming pared 4 bases from V and 1 base from J, leaving 10 bases between. In germline, CDR1 is DFQATT, CDR2 SNEGSKA (reference sequence). The CDR3 sequence is 13 residues long. CDR3 loop: CSATGKTQETQYF. CDR3 coding DNA: TGCAGTGCTACCGGGAAAACCCAAGAGACCCAGTACTTC.

In this sample, this clonotype turned up a few times. The chain has TRBV20-1 and TRBJ1-5; 9 bases line up with TRBD1. The trim removed 6 bases at V and 6 bases at J, leaving 3 bases unmatched. The CDR3 is 12 amino acids. Germline V CDR1 and CDR2: DFQATT, SNEGSKA (reference sequence). CDR3 amino acids: CSAGTGRQPQHF. CDR3 coding DNA: TGCAGTGCGGGGACAGGGCGTCAGCCCCAGCATTTT.

V usage is TRBV6-5 and J usage is TRBJ2-5; TRBD1 aligns across 7 bases. The length of the CDR3 is 17 residues. V shed 0 bases, J shed 5 bases, and the junction held 12 bases outside the gene matches. Germline V gene data show CDR1 as MNHEY and CDR2 as SVGAGI. The CDR3 DNA is TGTGCCAGCAGTTACTCTGGACAGGATTTCTACGTGGAGACCCAGTACTTC. Its protein is CASSYSGQDFYVETQYF.

The table lists this clonotype with a few counts. J is TRBJ1-3 and V is TRBV12-3 or TRBV12-4, with D hard to call. V was cut by 5 bases and J by 2 bases, with 7 bases left in between. This CDR3 region has 13 residues. The CDR3 sequence: CASSTGPGNTIYF. In DNA, the CDR3 is TGTGCCAGCAGTACGGGTCCTGGAAACACCATATATTTT.

V and J are TRBV12-3 or TRBV12-4 and TRBJ2-3; D gene ambiguous. CDR3 length: 13 amino acids. Trimming shortened V by 5 bases and J by 4 bases, and 10 bases separated the two germline ends. The CDR3 DNA follows: TGTGCCAGCAGTCAGACTCAGCCAGATACGCAGTATTTT. Translated, it gives CASSQTQPDTQYF.

This chain joins TRBV12-3 or TRBV12-4 and TRBJ1-5; D possibly corresponds to TRBD1 (6 bases). The CDR3 contains 18 residues. V lost 6 bases and J 0 bases, leaving 21 bases between the germline ends. Written as DNA, the CDR3 is TGTGCCAGCAGCGGGGACAAGTCGAGGTCGAATAGCAATCAGCCCCAGCATTTT. Translation gives CASSGDKSRSNSNQPQHF.

V gene TRBV28 combines with J gene TRBJ2-7; D unresolved. Germline CDR1 and CDR2: MDHEN and SYDVKM. V was cut by 5 bases and J by 5 bases, with 13 bases left in between. There are 13 residues in the CDR3. The CDR3 DNA reads TGTGCCAGCAGTCTCCTAATAAACCACGAGCAGTACTTC. As protein: CASSLLINHEQYF.

V gene TRBV5-1 combines with J gene TRBJ2-1, with D perhaps matching TRBD1 (6 bases). The CDR3 covers 16 residues. Deletions cut 4 bases from V and 2 bases from J, with 16 bases between. CDR1 and CDR2 (germline): SGHRS, YFSETQ. Written as DNA, the CDR3 is TGCGCCAGCAGCCAAGAACAGGGTTATCCCTACAATGAGCAGTTCTTC. It encodes CASSQEQGYPYNEQFF.

In its sample, this clonotype was seen a few times. The germline gene is not matched at one end of the junction; a read error may be the cause. This chain connects TRBV7-9 to TRBJ2-5; D perhaps matches TRBD2 (6 bases). The CDR3 has 13 amino acids. In germline, CDR1 is SEHNR, CDR2 FQNEAQ (reference sequence). The CDR3 spells CASSSSLREEHFF. DNA for the CDR3: TGTGCCAGCAGCTCCAGCCTCAGGGAGGAGCACTTCTTC. Together with reference TRBV7-9 and TRBJ2-5, the CDR3 gives the full variable domain: DTGVSQNPRHKITKRGQNVTFRCDPISEHNRLYWYRQTLGQGPEFLTYFQNEAQLEKSRLLSDRFSAERPKGSFSTLEIQRTEQGDSAMYLCASSSSLREEHFFGPGTRLLVL.